Listed below are T cell receptor beta chains from one sample, sequenced in a study of T cell changes during pregnancy in multiple sclerosis. Clones were read by immunoSEQ multiplex PCR, and TCRdb kept only the in-frame ones, dropping some. The sample carries about 56,000 clones, 90% recorded once. Material: peripheral blood, obtained in the first trimester of pregnancy. The receptors were gathered from a female donor in good health, enrolled as a control in a pregnancy study. The CDR3 runs from the conserved cysteine through the conserved F or W. The D gene is left open where the match is weak.

d_gene: TRBD2
v_gene: TRBV5-1
j_gene: TRBJ2-1
CDR3aa: CASSLARDPASGTAFGEQFF
CDR3nt: TGCGCCAGCAGCTTGGCCCGGGACCCCGCTAGCGGGACCGCGTTTGGTGAGCAGTTCTTC

d_gene: -
v_gene: TRBV28
j_gene: TRBJ1-5
CDR3aa: CASTTYGVPQHF
CDR3nt: TGTGCCAGCACTACATATGGAGTGCCCCAGCATTTT

d_gene: TRBD1
v_gene: TRBV6-1
j_gene: TRBJ2-1
CDR3aa: CASITDRGGNEQFF
CDR3nt: TGTGCCAGCATTACGGACAGGGGAGGGAATGAGCAGTTCTTC

d_gene: TRBD2
v_gene: TRBV4-2
j_gene: TRBJ2-7
CDR3aa: CASSLGTSGRSYEQYF
CDR3nt: TGTGCCAGCAGCCTCGGGACTAGCGGGAGAAGCTACGAGCAGTACTTC

d_gene: TRBD2
v_gene: TRBV5-1
j_gene: TRBJ2-2
CDR3aa: CASNLWLAGIKKDTGELFF
CDR3nt: TGCGCCAGTAATCTCTGGCTAGCGGGAATCAAAAAAGACACCGGGGAGCTGTTTTTT

d_gene: -
v_gene: TRBV28
j_gene: TRBJ2-1
CDR3aa: CASSLYGKYNEQFF
CDR3nt: TGTGCCAGCAGTTTATACGGGAAATACAATGAGCAGTTCTTC

d_gene: -
v_gene: TRBV27
j_gene: TRBJ1-5
CDR3aa: CASSLSRLQPQHF
CDR3nt: TGTGCCAGCAGTTTGTCCAGGCTTCAGCCCCAGCATTTT

d_gene: -
v_gene: TRBV28
j_gene: TRBJ1-2
CDR3aa: CATTGKGKVGYTF
CDR3nt: TGTGCCACGACCGGGAAAGGGAAGGTTGGCTACACCTTC

d_gene: -
v_gene: TRBV7-9
j_gene: TRBJ2-5
CDR3aa: CASSLGGPGFRETQYF
CDR3nt: TGTGCCAGCAGCCTGGGGGGGCCCGGATTTCGAGAGACCCAGTACTTC

d_gene: TRBD2
v_gene: TRBV7-2
j_gene: TRBJ2-7
CDR3aa: CASSPRTSGRVLGYEQYF
CDR3nt: TGTGCCAGCAGCCCCAGGACTAGCGGGAGAGTTTTGGGCTACGAGCAGTACTTC

d_gene: TRBD1
v_gene: TRBV29-1
j_gene: TRBJ2-7
CDR3aa: CSAGTGAYEQYF
CDR3nt: TGCAGCGCCGGGACAGGGGCCTACGAGCAGTACTTC

d_gene: -
v_gene: TRBV19
j_gene: TRBJ1-2
CDR3aa: CASINKGGRAIDGYTF
CDR3nt: TGTGCCAGTATCAACAAGGGAGGCAGGGCGATAGATGGCTACACCTTC

d_gene: TRBD1
v_gene: TRBV11-2
j_gene: TRBJ2-1
CDR3aa: CASSSNIRDRGDFEQFF
CDR3nt: TGTGCCAGCAGCTCGAATATCCGGGACAGGGGGGATTTTGAGCAGTTCTTC